This T cell receptor (beta chain) is drawn from a study of blood T cell repertoires in COVID-19. As for the study in general: The study drew acute and convalescent COVID-19 samples from the United States, Italy and Spain. Nucleic acid was either cDNA or gDNA, and it came from T cells, B-cell-depleted T cells, or PBMCs.

Repertoires were generated with immunoSEQ multiplex PCR, while TCRdb's copy carries only in-frame clones and drops some. This table has over 250,000 clones, around 90% appearing once. Recovered participants had two consecutive negative NP/OP PCR tests, healthcare professional clearance, or symptom resolution. The TCR sequence derives from a woman between 50 and 59 years old who had recovered from COVID-19. Sequenced material: PBMCs or T cells enriched from blood (not recorded which).

This CDR3 reads CSASRQATDTQYF. The CDR3 nucleotides read TGCAGTGCTAGTCGACAAGCCACAGATACGCAGTATTTT. The chain links TRBV20-1 to TRBJ2-3, with unresolved D. The CDR3 extends over 13 amino acids. CDR1 and CDR2 (germline): DFQATT, SNEGSKA (reference sequence). V lost 3 bases, J lost 2 bases, and 9 bases lay in between.